This T cell receptor (beta chain) was found in a study of blood T cells in healthy people across ages (dated by TCRdb to between 2015 and 2016). In terms of the full investigation: Template switching captured roughly one uniquely barcoded TCR beta cDNA molecule per two T cells in model experiments. Using deep sequencing normalized with unique cDNA molecular identifiers, the study measured how TCR beta repertoire diversity changes with age. Donors were grouped into four age groups: young (average approximately 15 years), middle-aged (roughly 40), aged (approximately 58) and long-lived (approximately 82). To avoid experimental bias, donors of different ages were randomly spread across the sequencing lanes. Using the same blood draw, the study looked at two additional independent replicas of 1 million unique cDNA reads for two donors, one aged 18 to 29 and the other aged 80 or older.

CDR1 and CDR2 are read off the germline V gene as SGHRS and YFSETQ. The CDR3, from cysteine to phenylalanine, totals 15 residues. The CDR3 DNA has 45 bases and is translated from base 1. Between the V and J ends, shortened by 2 bases and 0 bases respectively, the junction contains 12 bases. Library creation used 5' RACE. The run used an Illumina HiSeq 2500. A second PCR of roughly 7 to 11 cycles was performed with a sample-barcoded 5' primer and a J-beta primer mix. A unique molecular identifier was introduced onto each TCR beta cDNA molecule by a template-switch 5' adaptor carrying 12 random nucleotides. At least 2.5 million CDR3-containing paired-end reads were obtained from each sample. First-strand cDNA was synthesized from all RNA with the Mint cDNA synthesis kit, primed by a TRBC-specific oligonucleotide. All cDNA was treated with uracil-DNA glycosylase and then went through a first 18-cycle PCR with the universal primers M1SS and BC2_uni_R. Per the original workflow: For normalization, 1 million high-quality reads, each with a distinct molecular identifier, were randomly selected from each sample. Reads with shared molecular identifiers were discarded instead of being binned into consensus sequences. MiTCR, with a Q25 quality threshold and the strictest error-elimination algorithm, was used for CDR3 identification, clonotype clustering and error correction. Lower-bound total TCR beta diversity was estimated with a nonparametric unseen species model using Euler transformation. Through fastp at Q25 and MiXCR, TCRdb rebuilt clones from the public reads, retaining in-frame beta chains. Rows are unified per CDR3 protein, each entry keeping the most common DNA and genes. TCRdb's processing, not the authors' own work, is the source of the V and J calls. This sample gives about a million distinct CDR3 sequences in total; about 48% of them show up just once. The biggest ten clones account for around 15% of the sample.

Study-wide conclusions, independent of this receptor: As age increased, observed TCR beta diversity per million T cells dropped in a roughly linear way, and a significant reduction was already evident by age 40. Compared with the aged group, the long-lived group had more naive CD4+ T cells, fewer expanded clones and increased TCR diversity, suggesting age selection. Observed TCR beta diversity correlated strongly with the percentage of naive T cells measured by flow cytometry. Conclusive comparison of naive and antigen-experienced compartments was prevented by the profiling of bulk unsorted PBMCs. The CMV infection status of donors was not known, potentially confounding age-related changes in expanded clonotypes. Total diversity estimates from one million sequenced T cells were considered lower bounds and underestimates.

In regard to this clonotype: Its binding antigen is unknown. No much larger clone exists at a distance of one base, and base qualities are not known.

Systemically healthy Caucasian individuals from Russia, roughly 40 in total and aged about 6 to 90 years, were included as donors. About 10 milliliters of peripheral blood were collected from each donor into EDTA-treated Vacutainer tubes. Ficoll-Paque density-gradient centrifugation was used to isolate PBMCs, with at least 7 million per sample. Total RNA was extracted from PBMCs with Trizol reagent, with at least 5 micrograms obtained per sample. The percentages of naive CD45RAhigh/CD27high T cells were determined by flow cytometry on a PBMC aliquot from every donor. Sequencing input: blood. The origin of this receptor is a man between 25 and 39 years old in good health. The chain couples TRBV5-1 to TRBJ2-7; the D gene could be either TRBD1 or TRBD2, each agreeing at 5 bases. The CDR3: CASSFGRDGSYEQYF. The DNA is as follows: TGCGCCAGCAGCTTTGGACGGGACGGCTCCTACGAGCAGTACTTC.